This T cell receptor beta chain is from a study of immune characterization of retroperitoneal liposarcoma. The CDR3 sequence is 15 residues long. V lost 3 bases, J lost 8 bases, and 8 bases stayed unmatched. CDR1 and CDR2 (germline): MNHEY, SMNVEV (reference sequence). TCRdb recomputed calls from the PCR reads with MiXCR, one row per CDR3 protein. The sample includes around 13,000 distinct CDR3 sequences, roughly 50% seen only once; the top ten take 9% to 15%. The chain combines TRBV27 with TRBJ2-1, with 9 bases lining up with TRBD2. The sequencing input was tumor tissue. The receptor was isolated from a female donor with retroperitoneal liposarcoma. CDR3 nucleotides: TGTGCCAGCAGTTTCGGTAACGCGGGAGGGGATGAGCAGTTCTTC. Translated: CASSFGNAGGDEQFF.